This T cell receptor beta chain comes out of a study of T cell responses to AZD1222 COVID-19 vaccine. Whole-study results and caveats: The sample set comprised mostly white British donors with more females, and clonal diversity was possibly underestimated. Nearly half of unique spike-specific TCRs reportedly avoided B.1.351 and B.1.1.7 mutated regions.

With respect to this clone: Its specificity is not known.

V was clipped by 4 bases and J by 6 bases, with 3 bases between them. The CDR3 is 11 residues long. CDR1 is SNHLY and CDR2 is FYNNEI in the germline V gene. The assay was immunoSEQ multiplex PCR, and TCRdb's table has in-frame clones only and misses some. This repertoire shows 100,000 to 150,000 clones, approximately 82% found once; its top ten account for about 27%. This sequence was found in an adult who received the AZD1222 COVID-19 vaccine. Sequences were derived from peripheral blood, sampled 28 days after the second AZD1222 dose. The chain carries TRBV2 and TRBJ2-2; no definite D call. The CDR3 DNA sequence: TGTGCCAGCAGTGCGCCCGGGGAGCTGTTTTTT. It codes for CASSAPGELFF.